This TCR beta chain was sequenced for a study of response to subunit inactivated influenza vaccine. Overall study findings and caveats: Few new T cells, the authors suggested, are recruited by each seasonal influenza vaccination.

The CDR3 totals 19 residues. Germline V gene data show CDR1 as LGHNA and CDR2 as YNFKEQ. J was trimmed by 2 bases and V by 1 base; bases with no gene match: 12. TCRdb independently ran MiXCR on the RT-PCR reads; one entry per CDR3 protein. The table has approximately 520,000 distinct CDR3 sequences, 15% to 20% seen once. This clonotype was counted a few times. The antigen remains undetermined. This receptor was obtained from a man between 50 and 69 years old who received an inactivated influenza vaccine. The chain employs TRBV4-2 and TRBJ2-2, with 8 bases fitting TRBD2. Sequencing used CD4+ T cells sorted from PBMCs, obtained roughly 24 months after vaccination. CDR3 sequence: CASSQAPGGPVFNTGELFF. The CDR3 nucleotides read TGTGCCAGCAGCCAAGCCCCGGGAGGGCCCGTTTTTAACACCGGGGAGCTGTTTTTT.